This T cell receptor (beta chain) was observed in a study of blood T cells in healthy people across ages. General observations from the study: A conclusive naive versus antigen-experienced comparison was prevented by the unsorted PBMCs. Older age coincided with a roughly linear decline in TCR beta diversity per million T cells.

Of note for this clonotype: Its antigen is undetermined.

A J-beta primer mix and a sample-barcoded 5' primer were used in a second PCR of about 7 to 12 cycles. One entry per CDR3 protein, called by TCRdb with MiXCR from the 5' RACE reads. Found here are hundreds of thousands of distinct CDR3 sequences, roughly 50% of them singletons; the top ten hold 25% to 35%. Germline-derived CDR1 and CDR2 are SGHRS and YFSETQ. V lost 0 bases to trimming and J lost 3 bases, with 12 bases between them. This CDR3 has 15 residues. The V call is TRBV5-1, the J call TRBJ2-5; D not resolved. This sequence originates from a woman aged 60-75 years in good health. Input material: blood. The CDR3 reads CASSLGVSVEETQYF. The CDR3 nucleotides are TGCGCCAGCAGCTTGGGGGTATCGGTTGAAGAGACCCAGTACTTC.